One and the same sample provided the 9 T cell receptor beta chains below, sequenced in a study of T cells expressing NK-cell markers. TCRdb reworked the 5' RACE reads into one entry per CDR3 protein, no DNA. In all, the sample yields about 260,000 distinct CDR3 sequences. The specimen was blood T cells: a sorted CD56 or NKG2C T cell subset, CD4+ or CD8+ T cells, or bulk PBMC T cells (not recorded which). These receptors originate from a man younger than 35 in good health.

The chain uses TRBV11-2 and TRBJ2-7; TCRdb outputs TRBD2, but without DNA this stays unchecked. The V gene's germline CDR1 is SGHAT and CDR2 FQNNGV. This CDR3 is built from 18 residues. The CDR3 here is CASSLEGAGLAGHYEQYF.

The V call is TRBV28, the J call TRBJ2-1; TCRdb returns TRBD2, unconfirmable since there is no DNA. Germline lookup yields CDR1 MDHEN and CDR2 SYDVKM. The CDR3 length is 17 residues. The CDR3 loop is CASSLWTSGRNGDEQFF. Complete variable domain (other parts from reference TRBV28 and TRBJ2-1): DVKVTQSSRYLVKRTGEKVFLECVQDMDHENMFWYRQDPGLGLRLIYFSYDVKMKEKGDIPEGYSVSREKKERFSLILESASTNQTSMYLCASSLWTSGRNGDEQFFGPGTRLTVL.

The rearrangement joins TRBV5-5 to TRBJ1-5; TCRdb calls TRBD1, which cannot be checked without DNA. The germline V gene encodes CDR1 SGHKS and CDR2 YYEKEE (reference sequence). The CDR3 length is 14 residues. The CDR3 sequence: CASSLASGDRPQHF. The full variable domain, completed using reference TRBV5-5 and TRBJ1-5, is DAGVTQSPTHLIKTRGQQVTLRCSPISGHKSVSWYQQVLGQGPQFIFQYYEKEERGRGNFPDRFSARQFPNYSSELNVNALLLGDSALYLCASSLASGDRPQHFGDGTRLSIL.

The chain combines TRBV9 with TRBJ1-1; lacking DNA, the TRBD1 call made by TCRdb goes unchecked. Per germline, CDR1 SGDLS and CDR2 YYNGEE. CDR3 length: 17 residues. CDR3 sequence reads: CASSVDPQGGMNTEAFF. Full variable domain (remainder filled in from reference TRBV9 and TRBJ1-1): DSGVTQTPKHLITATGQRVTLRCSPRSGDLSVYWYQQSLDQGLQFLIQYYNGEERAKGNILERFSAQQFPDLHSELNLSSLELGDSALYFCASSVDPQGGMNTEAFFGQGTRLTVV.

The chain is built from TRBV5-1 and TRBJ2-3; without DNA, the TCRdb call of TRBD1 cannot be checked. Looked up from germline, CDR1 is SGHRS and CDR2 is YFSETQ. The CDR3 extends over 17 amino acids. The CDR3 sequence is CASSPTRQGAGLDTQYF.

This chain joins TRBV5-1 and TRBJ2-1. Germline loops: CDR1 SGHRS, CDR2 YFSETQ. The CDR3 is made up of 13 amino acids. CDR3 residues: CASSHDTHNEQFF.

V and J are TRBV7-2 and TRBJ2-2. Per germline, CDR1 SGHTA and CDR2 FQGNSA. The CDR3 consists of 14 residues. The CDR3 reads CASSFDRTAGELFF.

The V and J genes are TRBV18 and TRBJ2-3; the TCRdb D gene call, TRBD1, has no DNA to confirm it. Germline V gives CDR1 KGHSH, CDR2 LQKENI. CDR3 size: 14 residues. CDR3 amino acids: CASSSTGGADTQYF.

This chain links TRBV7-9 with TRBJ2-5; TCRdb's assignment of TRBD1 cannot be checked, as there is no DNA. Germline CDR1 reads SEHNR; CDR2 reads FQNEAQ (reference sequence). The CDR3 totals 15 residues. The CDR3 sequence is CASSLGQGEGETQYF.